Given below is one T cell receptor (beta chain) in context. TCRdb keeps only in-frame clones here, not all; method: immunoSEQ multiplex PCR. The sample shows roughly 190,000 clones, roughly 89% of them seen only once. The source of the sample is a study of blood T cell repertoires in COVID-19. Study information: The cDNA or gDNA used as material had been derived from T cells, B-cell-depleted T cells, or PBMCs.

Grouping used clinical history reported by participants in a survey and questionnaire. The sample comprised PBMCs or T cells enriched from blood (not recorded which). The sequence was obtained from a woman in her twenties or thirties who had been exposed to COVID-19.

The CDR3 is CASSRGWFQETQYF. The DNA for the CDR3 is TGTGCCAGCAGCCGGGGGTGGTTCCAAGAGACCCAGTACTTC. The gene calls are TRBV7-2 and TRBJ2-5, with D possibly TRBD2 on 6 matching bases. Germline V gene sequence: CDR1 SGHTA, CDR2 FQGNSA. The V end lost 5 bases, the J end lost 1 base, and 11 bases lay between the germline ends. The CDR3 has 14 residues.